This record concerns one TCR beta chain sequence. The data belong to a study of blood T cell repertoires in COVID-19. Across the whole study: Both acute and convalescent COVID-19 samples were obtained from the United States, Italy and Spain. From T cells, B-cell-depleted T cells, or PBMCs came the material, which was cDNA or gDNA.

Under the authors' procedure: Estimation of nucleated cell counts was performed using reference gene primer amplification. Sequenced by immunoSEQ multiplex PCR; TCRdb stores in-frame clones only, minus some. V, J and clone size are those of that table, while D and trimming were read from the DNA. Among around 76,000 clones listed, 75% to 90% were seen once. Specimen: peripheral blood. The clonotype originates from a man at least 80 years old with acute or convalescent COVID-19.

The DNA for the CDR3 is TGTGCCAGCAGCCCCTGGGACAGGGGAAGCGGGGAGACCCAGTACTTC. Its protein product is CASSPWDRGSGETQYF. V is TRBV9 and J is TRBJ2-5, with 10 bases that match TRBD1. J gave up 5 bases and V 4 bases, and 11 bases lay outside the gene matches. The germline CDR1 and CDR2 sequences are SGDLS and YYNGEE. CDR3 length: 16 amino acids.